This entry lists 29 T cell receptor beta chains sequenced from one sample in a study of blood T cell repertoires in COVID-19. The table came from immunoSEQ multiplex PCR; TCRdb's copy has only in-frame clones and leaves some out. This sample has around 74,000 clones; 90% occur once, and the top ten carry about 16%. The sample consisted of peripheral blood. These receptors originate from an elderly woman with active or convalescent COVID-19.

This sequence joins TRBV28 and TRBJ1-1; 8 nucleotides align to TRBD1. The germline CDR1 and CDR2 sequences are MDHEN and SYDVKM. The CDR3 runs to 14 residues. V lost 6 bases, J lost 4 bases, and 7 bases stayed unmatched. CDR3 in DNA: TGTGCCAGCAGACTACCGACAGGGGCCACTGAAGCTTTCTTT. Translating it yields CASRLPTGATEAFF.

The chain employs TRBV7-2 and TRBJ2-1; 7 bases match TRBD2. The ends lost 5 bases at V and 11 bases at J; junction bases unmatched: 12. CDR3 length equals 14 residues. From germline, CDR1 is SGHTA and CDR2 FQGNSA. As DNA, the CDR3 is TGTGCCAGCAGCAGCAGAGGTCTGAGCGGGAAGCAGTTCTTC. This sequence encodes CASSSRGLSGKQFF. Based on the CDR3 plus reference TRBV7-2 and TRBJ2-1, the full variable domain is GAGVSQSPSNKVTEKGKDVELRCDPISGHTALYWYRQSLGQGLEFLIYFQGNSAPDKSGLPSDRFSAERTGGSVSTLTIQRTQQEDSAVYLCASSSRGLSGKQFFGPGTRLTVL.

This clone has just one count. The chain combines TRBV7-8 with TRBJ1-1; a possible D gene is TRBD1 (5 bases). V gave up 4 bases and J gave up 2 bases, with 14 bases separating them. Per the germline V gene, CDR1 is SGHVS and CDR2 is FQNEAQ. The CDR3 length is 15 residues. The CDR3 nucleotides are TGTGCCAGCAGCTGGATGGGGGGTCGTAACACTGAAGCTTTCTTT. Its protein is CASSWMGGRNTEAFF.

The chain combines TRBV27 with TRBJ2-1; tentative D call: TRBD2 (5 bases). The germline gives CDR1 MNHEY, CDR2 SMNVEV (reference sequence). This CDR3 spans 14 amino acids. V lost 2 bases, J lost 7 bases, and 12 bases lay in between. DNA of the CDR3: TGTGCCAGCAGTTTACGGGATGTGAGGAATGAGCAGTTCTTC. Encoded protein: CASSLRDVRNEQFF.

The chain links TRBV6-5 to TRBJ1-6; a weak D match, TRBD1 (5 bases). This CDR3 comprises 15 residues. Germline CDR1 is MNHEY and CDR2 is SVGAGI. V was clipped by 6 bases and J by 7 bases, with 16 bases between them. The DNA for the CDR3 is TGTGCCAGCAGACCGGCCCGGGGGGGAAATTCACCCCTCCACTTT. Translated, it gives CASRPARGGNSPLHF.

This chain connects TRBV4-3 to TRBJ1-2; TRBD1 matches at 10 bases. V shed 0 bases, J shed 8 bases, and the junction held 6 bases outside the gene matches. CDR1 is LGHNA and CDR2 is YSLEER in the germline V gene. The CDR3 is 15 amino acids. CDR3 region: CASSQDRTGGNGYTF. The CDR3 coding sequence is TGCGCCAGCAGCCAAGACCGGACAGGGGGTAACGGCTACACCTTC.

This chain uses TRBV7-9 with TRBJ2-1; 14 bases align to TRBD2. The CDR3 contains 19 residues. The V segment lost 4 bases and the J segment 0 bases; nucleotides outside the gene matches: 8. Germline V CDR1 and CDR2: SEHNR, FQNEAQ (reference sequence). The CDR3 region is CASSWTSGGIYPSYNEQFF. CDR3 nucleotide sequence: TGTGCCAGCAGCTGGACTAGCGGGGGGATCTACCCCTCCTACAATGAGCAGTTCTTC.

This chain joins TRBV7-2 and TRBJ2-7, with TRBD1 as a possible D gene (6 bases). The germline V and J ends were trimmed by 4 bases and 4 bases, with 14 bases remaining between them. Per the germline V gene, CDR1 is SGHTA and CDR2 is FQGNSA. The CDR3 is 14 residues long. CDR3 protein: CASSSSTGPYEQYF. CDR3 sequence (DNA): TGTGCCAGCAGCTCATCGACAGGACCGTACGAGCAGTACTTC.

The chain has TRBV7-9 and TRBJ2-2, with D possibly being TRBD2 (6 bases). The germline V gene has CDR1 SEHNR and CDR2 FQNEAQ (reference sequence). Trimming shortened V by 1 base and J by 4 bases, and 16 bases separated the two germline ends. The CDR3 sequence is 17 residues long. The CDR3 coding sequence is TGTGCCAGCAGCTTAGGGGGACTCCGAAGGGTCACCGGGGAGCTGTTTTTT. This codes for CASSLGGLRRVTGELFF.

This chain joins TRBV7-3 and TRBJ2-2; the match to TRBD2 covers 14 bases. The CDR3 is 18 amino acids. Germline CDR1 reads SGHTA; CDR2 reads FQGTGA. The trim removed 5 bases at V and 1 base at J, leaving 6 bases unmatched. The CDR3 loop reads CASSRGLAGEKNTGELFF. CDR3 bases: TGTGCCAGCAGCCGGGGACTAGCGGGGGAGAAGAACACCGGGGAGCTGTTTTTT.

The gene calls are TRBV6-2 or TRBV6-3 and TRBJ1-2; a possible D gene is TRBD1 (5 bases). V was pared by 2 bases and J by 5 bases, with 12 bases between. Germline V gives CDR1 MNHEY, CDR2 SVGEGT. This CDR3 has 14 residues. The CDR3 DNA reads TGTGCCAGCAGTTACAGTCAGGGTTCATATGGCTACACCTTC. It is translated as CASSYSQGSYGYTF.

The chain links TRBV6-2 or TRBV6-3 to TRBJ2-5, with 7 bases aligning to TRBD1. This CDR3 region has 15 residues. Germline CDR1 and CDR2: MNHEY and SVGEGT. The J segment lost 4 bases and the V segment lost 4 bases, leaving 9 bases of the junction unmatched. CDR3 protein: CASSLGRGLGETQYF. The CDR3, as DNA: TGTGCCAGCAGTTTGGGTAGGGGGCTAGGAGAGACCCAGTACTTC.

The chain joins TRBV7-2 to TRBJ1-3; a weak D match, TRBD1 (6 bases). This CDR3 comprises 16 residues. Trimming shortened V by 4 bases and J by 0 bases, and 13 bases separated the two germline ends. In germline, CDR1 is SGHTA, CDR2 FQGNSA. CDR3 coding DNA: TGTGCCAGCAGCTCGAACAGGGTAGGCTCTGGAAACACCATATATTTT. Its protein product is CASSSNRVGSGNTIYF.

The V gene is TRBV2, the J gene TRBJ1-1; weak D call: TRBD1 (6 bases). The ends were cut back, 2 bases at V and 11 bases at J, with 15 bases in the middle. The germline V gene encodes CDR1 SNHLY and CDR2 FYNNEI. The CDR3 has 13 amino acids. CDR3 DNA sequence: TGTGCCAGCAGTGAAAGAATGGACAGCCGGGCTTTCTTT. Its translation: CASSERMDSRAFF.

The rearrangement uses TRBV6-6 and TRBJ2-7; 7 bases fit TRBD1. The junction had 2 bases not matched to a gene; V was cut back by 2 bases and J by 1 base. The CDR3 loop spans 14 amino acids. Germline CDR1 is MNHNY and CDR2 is SVGAGI (reference sequence). The CDR3 DNA reads as TGTGCCAGCAGTTACAGGACAGGATCCTACGAGCAGTACTTC. This gives the protein CASSYRTGSYEQYF.

This rearrangement joins TRBV6-5 to TRBJ1-2; D possibly corresponds to TRBD1 (5 bases). Germline loops: CDR1 MNHEY, CDR2 SVGAGI. This CDR3 is 15 amino acids long. Trimming shortened V by 0 bases and J by 3 bases, and 11 bases separated the two germline ends. CDR3 residues: CASSYSGHRYYGYTF. In DNA form, the CDR3 reads TGTGCCAGCAGTTACTCCGGACACCGGTACTATGGCTACACCTTC.

This clone was detected once. The chain uses TRBV5-1 and TRBJ1-2; 8 bases line up with TRBD1. V lost 0 bases and J lost 6; bases outside the gene matches: 4. This CDR3 spans 14 amino acids. Per germline, CDR1 SGHRS and CDR2 YFSETQ. This CDR3 reads CASSLAPDRDGYTF. CDR3 nucleotide sequence: TGCGCCAGCAGCTTGGCTCCGGACAGGGATGGCTACACCTTC. Supplemented by reference TRBV5-1 and TRBJ1-2, the full variable domain reads KAGVTQTPRYLIKTRGQQVTLSCSPISGHRSVSWYQQTPGQGLQFLFEYFSETQRNKGNFPGRFSGRQFSNSRSEMNVSTLELGDSALYLCASSLAPDRDGYTFGSGTRLTVV.

The chain is built from TRBV5-1 and TRBJ1-4; D perhaps matches TRBD1 (5 bases). CDR1 and CDR2 (germline): SGHRS, YFSETQ. V shed 3 bases and J shed 5 bases, with 14 bases lying between them. The CDR3 extends over 15 amino acids. The CDR3 is CASSSATDRNEKLFF. The CDR3 DNA reads as TGCGCCAGCAGCTCTGCGACAGACAGAAATGAAAAACTGTTTTTT. The variable domain in full, with the rest retrieved from reference TRBV5-1 and TRBJ1-4, is KAGVTQTPRYLIKTRGQQVTLSCSPISGHRSVSWYQQTPGQGLQFLFEYFSETQRNKGNFPGRFSGRQFSNSRSEMNVSTLELGDSALYLCASSSATDRNEKLFFGSGTQLSVL.

The chain couples TRBV4-2 to TRBJ2-5; 7 nucleotides align to TRBD2. The CDR3 totals 16 residues. Germline values: CDR1 LGHNA, CDR2 YNFKEQ. J was trimmed by 3 bases and V by 4 bases; bases with no gene match: 11. CDR3 in DNA: TGTGCCAGCAGCCCCAGAAGCGGGACCCCAGAAGAGACCCAGTACTTC. As protein: CASSPRSGTPEETQYF.

The chain carries TRBV9 and TRBJ2-3; D is perhaps TRBD2 (6 bases). This CDR3 region has 16 residues. The germline V gene encodes CDR1 SGDLS and CDR2 YYNGEE. The ends were cut back, 4 bases at V and 1 base at J, with 16 bases in the middle. The CDR3 loop reads CASSPQPGTRTDTQYF. CDR3 nucleotides: TGTGCCAGCAGCCCTCAACCCGGGACTCGCACAGATACGCAGTATTTT.

The chain has TRBV19 and TRBJ1-2; D not certain. V dropped 4 bases and J dropped 1 base, with 10 bases sitting between them. CDR3 length equals 14 residues. Germline CDR1 reads LNHDA; CDR2 reads SQIVND (reference sequence). CDR3 sequence: CASSTSTLNYGYTF. The CDR3 DNA reads TGTGCCAGTAGTACCTCGACACTTAACTATGGCTACACCTTC. Combining the CDR3 with reference TRBV19 and TRBJ1-2 gives the whole variable domain DGGITQSPKYLFRKEGQNVTLSCEQNLNHDAMYWYRQDPGQGLRLIYYSQIVNDFQKGDIAEGYSVSREKKESFPLTVTSAQKNPTAFYLCASSTSTLNYGYTFGSGTRLTVV.

The chain combines TRBV2 with TRBJ2-3; TRBD2 matches at 8 bases. This CDR3 is built from 14 residues. The junction had 8 bases not matched to a gene; V was cut back by 8 bases and J by 4 bases. Germline CDR1 reads SNHLY; CDR2 reads FYNNEI. DNA of the CDR3: TGTGCCAGCTCCCTCCCGCGGGGGGCAGATACGCAGTATTTT. Amino acid sequence: CASSLPRGADTQYF.

This clone was detected only a few times. The genes are TRBV28 and TRBJ1-1, with TRBD1 matching over 9 bases. V lost 7 bases to trimming and J lost 4 bases; unmatched junction nucleotides: 13. The CDR3 runs to 16 residues. CDR1 and CDR2 (germline): MDHEN, SYDVKM. The CDR3 region is CASNPSVGQGPTEAFF. The CDR3, as DNA: TGTGCCAGCAACCCCTCGGTTGGACAGGGGCCCACTGAAGCTTTCTTT. Looking up the rest from reference TRBV28 and TRBJ1-1 gives the full variable domain: DVKVTQSSRYLVKRTGEKVFLECVQDMDHENMFWYRQDPGLGLRLIYFSYDVKMKEKGDIPEGYSVSREKKERFSLILESASTNQTSMYLCASNPSVGQGPTEAFFGQGTRLTVV.

CDR3 in amino acids: CASSPGSNQPQHF. The CDR3 region has the DNA TGTGCCAGCAGTCCAGGAAGCAATCAGCCCCAGCATTTT. J is TRBJ1-5 and V is TRBV27; D uncertain. CDR1 is MNHEY, CDR2 SMNVEV, per germline (reference sequence). The V gene lost 5 bases and the J gene lost 1 base, with 6 bases spanning the gap. The CDR3 is made up of 13 amino acids.

The chain employs TRBV18 and TRBJ2-7; 7 bases match TRBD1. The CDR3 totals 14 residues. CDR1 is KGHSH, CDR2 LQKENI, per germline. Trimming took 3 bases from V and 2 from J; bases not matched to a gene: 4. The CDR3 DNA reads as TGTGCCAGCTCACCGGGACAGCTAGCCTACGAGCAGTACTTC. This translates into CASSPGQLAYEQYF.

V usage is TRBV7-9 and J usage is TRBJ2-3; possibly TRBD1 for D (5 bases). The V gene's germline CDR1 is SEHNR and CDR2 FQNEAQ (reference sequence). V was pared by 1 base and J by 0 bases, with 8 bases between. The CDR3 loop spans 15 amino acids. As DNA, the CDR3 is TGTGCCAGCAGCTTAGGCGACAGCAGCACAGATACGCAGTATTTT. As protein: CASSLGDSSTDTQYF.

In this sample, this clone turned up a few times. The J gene is TRBJ1-4, the V gene TRBV4-3; D may be TRBD1 (6 bases). V shed 4 bases and J shed 5 bases, with 17 bases lying between them. The CDR3 extends over 16 amino acids. CDR1 and CDR2 (germline): LGHNA, YSLEER. DNA of the CDR3: TGCGCCAGCAGCCTCTCACAGGGTAGATACAATGAAAAACTGTTTTTT. Protein product: CASSLSQGRYNEKLFF.

The chain uses TRBV20-1 and TRBJ2-7; no definite D call. The germline V and J ends were trimmed by 4 bases and 7 bases, with 11 bases remaining between them. The CDR3 loop spans 11 amino acids. Germline-derived CDR1 and CDR2 are DFQATT and SNEGSKA (reference sequence). The CDR3 sequence: CSANLAREQYF. CDR3 sequence (DNA): TGCAGTGCTAATCTGGCGAGGGAGCAGTACTTC.

The chain carries TRBV12-3 or TRBV12-4 and TRBJ2-5, with a tentative D call TRBD2 (5 bases). There are 12 residues in the CDR3. The V end lost 3 bases, the J end lost 9 bases, and 11 bases lay between the germline ends. The chain's CDR3 is CASSFSAGPQYF. The CDR3, as DNA: TGTGCCAGCAGTTTTTCGGCGGGTCCCCAGTACTTC.